This entry is about one TCR beta chain. What it binds is unknown. The source of the sample is a study of CD8+CD57+ T cells in acquired aplastic anemia. Study-level results: No significant difference in CD8+ Simpson's diversity was found between patients and controls.

The TCR beta profiling, which covered VDJ combination and CDR3 sequence, was carried out using genomic DNA as the template. Using its own MiXCR run on the reads, TCRdb lists one record per CDR3 protein. The sample has approximately 170,000 distinct CDR3 sequences, around half seen once. This CDR3 has 14 residues. CDR1 PRHDT and CDR2 FYEKMQ come from the germline V gene (reference sequence). The V gene end was trimmed by 3 bases and the J gene end by 6 bases; junction bases not matched to a gene: 3. Flow cytometry had shown expanded CD8+CD57+ cells in the patients chosen for sequencing. Each patient had severe acquired aplastic anemia. Prior therapy had not been administered to any patient at the time of blood sampling.

Specimen: sorted CD4+, CD8+, or CD8+CD57+ T cells (not recorded which) from PBMCs. This sequence joins TRBV13 and TRBJ2-4; 9 bases fit TRBD2. The sequence was collected from a human donor with aplastic anemia. The CDR3 nucleotides read TGTGCCAGCAGCTTTAGCGGGAGTGTAAACATTCAGTACTTC. Residues: CASSFSGSVNIQYF.